The source of this TCR beta chain is a study of cytomegalovirus exposure and HLA in healthy donors. The primer mix had 60 Vbeta and 13 Jbeta primers. Assay used: immunoSEQ multiplex PCR; TCRdb lists only in-frame clones, some missing. Of about 130,000 clones in the sample, about 82% were seen once. Broader study findings: It was in a later analysis that TCR association rates were seen to vary by HLA locus, highest for DRB1 and lowest for HLA-C.

V lost 6 bases and J lost 8, with 14 bases in between. Germline lookup yields CDR1 LGHNA and CDR2 YSLEER. CDR3 length equals 13 residues. Worth noting for this clone: Its cognate antigen is unknown.

The V gene is TRBV4-3, the J gene TRBJ2-1; D is unclear. This receptor was identified in a boy aged 10-17 years in good health and CMV-seronegative. The source material was PBMCs. CDR3 nucleotide sequence: TGCGCCAGCAGTACGCGGAAACACTATGAGCAGTTCTTC. Translating it yields CASSTRKHYEQFF.